This TCR beta chain was captured by sequencing in a study of blood T cell repertoires in COVID-19. TCRdb's table, derived via immunoSEQ multiplex PCR, lists solely in-frame clones and lacks some. The table has approximately 220,000 clones, around 91% seen once. Trimming removed 5 bases from V and 0 bases from J; junction bases left unmatched: 17. Per the germline V gene, CDR1 is MNHNY and CDR2 is SVGAGI (reference sequence). The CDR3 is 19 amino acids. The count of this clone is one. The clonotype originates from a man aged 25-45 years who had been exposed to COVID-19. Material for sequencing was PBMCs or T cells enriched from blood (not recorded which). The chain carries TRBV6-6 and TRBJ2-7; 9 bases are a match to TRBD2. The CDR3 coding sequence is TGTGCCAGCAGTCCCCTCGACCCCAGGACTAGCGCGAGCTCCTACGAGCAGTACTTC. Protein sequence: CASSPLDPRTSASSYEQYF.